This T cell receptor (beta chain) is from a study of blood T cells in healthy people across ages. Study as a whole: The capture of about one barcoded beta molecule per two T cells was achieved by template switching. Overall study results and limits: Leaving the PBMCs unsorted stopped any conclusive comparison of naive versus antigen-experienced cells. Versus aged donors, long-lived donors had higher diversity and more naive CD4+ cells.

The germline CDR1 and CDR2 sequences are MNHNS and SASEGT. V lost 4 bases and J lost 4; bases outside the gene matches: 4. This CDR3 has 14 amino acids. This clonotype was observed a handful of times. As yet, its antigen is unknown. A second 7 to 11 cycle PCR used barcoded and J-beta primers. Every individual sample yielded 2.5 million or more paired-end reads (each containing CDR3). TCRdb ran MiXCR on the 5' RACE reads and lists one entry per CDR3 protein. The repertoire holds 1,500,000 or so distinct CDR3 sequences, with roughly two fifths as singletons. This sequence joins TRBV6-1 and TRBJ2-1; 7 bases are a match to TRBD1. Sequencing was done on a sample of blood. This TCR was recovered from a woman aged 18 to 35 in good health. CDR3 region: CASSAGQLYNEQFF. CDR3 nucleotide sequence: TGTGCCAGCAGTGCGGGACAGCTATACAATGAGCAGTTCTTC.